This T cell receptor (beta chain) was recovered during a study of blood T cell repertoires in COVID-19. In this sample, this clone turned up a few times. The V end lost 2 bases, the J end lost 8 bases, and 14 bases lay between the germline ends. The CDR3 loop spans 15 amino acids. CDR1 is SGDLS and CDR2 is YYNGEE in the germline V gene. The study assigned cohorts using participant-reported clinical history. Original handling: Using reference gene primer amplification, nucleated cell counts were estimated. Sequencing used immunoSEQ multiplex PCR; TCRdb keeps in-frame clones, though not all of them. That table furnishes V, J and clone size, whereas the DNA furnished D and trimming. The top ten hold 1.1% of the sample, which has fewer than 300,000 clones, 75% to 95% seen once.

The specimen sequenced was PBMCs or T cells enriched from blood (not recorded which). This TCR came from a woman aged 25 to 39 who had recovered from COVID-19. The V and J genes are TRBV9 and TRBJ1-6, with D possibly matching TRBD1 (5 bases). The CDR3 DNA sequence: TGTGCCAGCAGCGTTGAGGCGACAGTGGATTCACCCCTCCACTTT. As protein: CASSVEATVDSPLHF.